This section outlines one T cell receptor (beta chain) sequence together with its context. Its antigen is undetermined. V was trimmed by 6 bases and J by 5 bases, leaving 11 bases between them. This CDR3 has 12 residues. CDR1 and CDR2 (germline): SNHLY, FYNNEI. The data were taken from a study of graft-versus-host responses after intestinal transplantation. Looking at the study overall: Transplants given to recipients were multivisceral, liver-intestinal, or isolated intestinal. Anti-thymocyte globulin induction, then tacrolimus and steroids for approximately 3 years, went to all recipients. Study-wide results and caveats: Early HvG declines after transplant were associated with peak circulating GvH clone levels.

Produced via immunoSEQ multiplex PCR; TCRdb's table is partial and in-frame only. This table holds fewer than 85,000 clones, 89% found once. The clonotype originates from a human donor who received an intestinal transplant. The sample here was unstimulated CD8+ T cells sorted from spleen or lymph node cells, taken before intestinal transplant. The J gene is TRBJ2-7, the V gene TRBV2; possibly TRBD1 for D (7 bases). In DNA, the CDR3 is TGTGCCAGCAGGGAGGGGGCGAACGAGCAGTACTTC. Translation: CASREGANEQYF.